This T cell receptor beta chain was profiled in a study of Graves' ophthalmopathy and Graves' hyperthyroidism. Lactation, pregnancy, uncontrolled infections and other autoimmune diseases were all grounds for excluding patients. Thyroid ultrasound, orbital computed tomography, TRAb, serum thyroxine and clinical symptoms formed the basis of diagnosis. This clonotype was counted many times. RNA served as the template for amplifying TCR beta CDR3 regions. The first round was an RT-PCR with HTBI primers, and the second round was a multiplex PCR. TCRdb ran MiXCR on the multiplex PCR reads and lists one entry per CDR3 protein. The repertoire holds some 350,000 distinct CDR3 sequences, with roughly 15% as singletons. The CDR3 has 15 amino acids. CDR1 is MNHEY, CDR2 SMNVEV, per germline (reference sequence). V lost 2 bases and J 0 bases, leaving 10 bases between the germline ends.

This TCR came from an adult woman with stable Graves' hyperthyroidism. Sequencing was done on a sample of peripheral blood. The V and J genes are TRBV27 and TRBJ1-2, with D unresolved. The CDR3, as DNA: TGTGCCAGCAGTTTAAAGGGAGTAGCTAACTATGGCTACACCTTC. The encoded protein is CASSLKGVANYGYTF.